This paragraph reports one TCR beta chain. Its antigen is not identified. This sample stems from a study of blood T cells in healthy people across ages. Notes on the study in general: Leaving the PBMCs unsorted stopped any conclusive comparison of naive versus antigen-experienced cells.

Ranging in age from roughly 6 to 90, the donors were healthy Caucasian individuals from Russia. The CDR3 contains 13 residues. V was shortened by 7 bases and J by 7 bases, with 20 bases between the two germline ends. Germline V gene sequence: CDR1 DFQATT, CDR2 SNEGSKA (reference sequence). The second PCR ran roughly 6 to 12 cycles with a sample-barcoded 5' primer and J-beta primers. The yield of each sample was at least 3 million CDR3-containing paired-end reads. TCRdb used MiXCR to reprocess the 5' RACE reads, holding one entry per CDR3 protein. The table has fewer than 950,000 distinct CDR3 sequences, 53% seen once; the top ten hold under 50%.

V is TRBV20-1 and J is TRBJ2-7; D assignment may be TRBD1 or TRBD2 (5 bases each). This clonotype was sampled from a man older than 75 in good health. Specimen: blood. In DNA, the CDR3 is TGCAGTGGCTTGGGACCAATCCGGAGTGAGCAGTACTTC. Residues: CSGLGPIRSEQYF.